These 10 T cell receptor beta chains came from one sample sequenced in a study of cytomegalovirus exposure and HLA in healthy donors (dated by TCRdb to 2017 to 2019). The method was the immunoSEQ multiplex PCR assay. A mixture of 60 forward primers for TCR Vbeta segments and 13 reverse primers for TCR Jbeta segments was used in the multiplex PCR. This is the immuneACCESS table as TCRdb keeps it, with only in-frame sequences that have V and J called. A part of the clones is gone; compared with another copy, unresolved V genes explain less than half, and the rest is unexplained. A total of 110,000 to 150,000 clones appear in this sample, approximately 80% of them only once. 4.5% to 6.5% of the sample lies in the top ten. Sequencing used PBMCs. These receptors were taken from a male donor in good health and CMV-seronegative.

This clone was found once. The chain joins TRBV15 to TRBJ1-3, with D perhaps matching TRBD1 (6 bases). V lost 0 bases and J 0 bases, leaving 15 bases between the germline ends. This CDR3 has 18 residues. Germline loops: CDR1 LNHNV, CDR2 YYDKDF (reference sequence). The chain's CDR3 is CATSRDRATGGSGNTIYF. CDR3 nucleotide sequence: TGTGCCACCAGCAGAGATAGGGCGACAGGAGGCTCTGGAAACACCATATATTTT.

This clone was counted a few times. The chain couples TRBV12-5 to TRBJ2-3, with 7 bases matching TRBD2. Germline lookup yields CDR1 LGHNT and CDR2 FRNRAP. V was clipped by 7 bases and J by 3 bases; unmatched bases: 4. CDR3 length: 13 amino acids. CDR3 in DNA: TGTGCTAGTGTTGGGGGGGGGACAGATACGCAGTATTTT. It translates to CASVGGGTDTQYF.

The V call is TRBV5-6, the J call TRBJ2-7, with 7 positions matching TRBD1. V lost 4 bases, J lost 1 base, and 11 bases stayed unmatched. CDR1 and CDR2 from the germline V gene are SGHDT and YYEEEE. The CDR3 consists of 16 residues. CDR3 DNA: TGTGCCAGCAGCCAGGTAGGGGGCCGAATATCCTACGAGCAGTACTTC. This encodes CASSQVGGRISYEQYF.

The rearrangement links TRBV7-9 to TRBJ2-7; D might be TRBD1 (6 bases). Trimming stripped 5 bases from V and 1 base from J, with 18 bases between. Germline assignment: CDR1 SEHNR and CDR2 FQNEAQ (reference sequence). The CDR3 length is 16 residues. The CDR3, as DNA: TGTGCCAGCAGCGCTGCGTCCCGGACAGTATCCTACGAGCAGTACTTC. It codes for CASSAASRTVSYEQYF.

The V and J genes are TRBV5-6 and TRBJ2-5; the D gene is possibly TRBD1 (6 bases). CDR1 and CDR2 from the germline V gene are SGHDT and YYEEEE. The CDR3 consists of 14 residues. V was cut by 3 bases and J by 5 bases, with 14 bases left in between. The CDR3: CASSSVRQGETQYF. As DNA, the CDR3 is TGTGCCAGCAGCTCTGTGCGGCAGGGGGAGACCCAGTACTTC.

The chain joins TRBV28 to TRBJ1-6; 8 positions agree with TRBD1. Germline loops: CDR1 MDHEN, CDR2 SYDVKM. V lost 8 bases to trimming and J lost 14 bases; unmatched junction nucleotides: 11. The CDR3 contains 13 residues. The CDR3 bases are TGTGCCAGCGGAGGGACAGGCCAGAGGGCCCTCCACTTT. This sequence encodes CASGGTGQRALHF.

This clone was observed a handful of times. The V call is TRBV10-3, the J call TRBJ1-1; tentative D call: TRBD1 (5 bases). The CDR3 sequence is 13 residues long. The ends were cut back, 6 bases at V and 5 bases at J, with 13 bases in the middle. Germline V gene data show CDR1 as ENHRY and CDR2 as SYGVKD. In DNA, the CDR3 is TGTGCCATCAGGCAGGGTCAGGGTACTGAAGCTTTCTTT. Its protein product is CAIRQGQGTEAFF.

Turning to this clone: One end of the junction fails to match germline, which may point to a read error. J is TRBJ2-4 and V is TRBV7-9; the match to TRBD1 covers 7 bases. Germline V gene data show CDR1 as SEHNR and CDR2 as FQNEAQ (reference sequence). This CDR3 has 14 amino acids. The CDR3 nucleotides are TGTTCCAGCAGCTTGACAGGGGCCAAAAACATTCAGTACTTC. Translation gives CSSSLTGAKNIQYF. Using reference TRBV7-9 and TRBJ2-4 for the parts outside the CDR3, the full variable domain is DTGVSQNPRHKITKRGQNVTFRCDPISEHNRLYWYRQTLGQGPEFLTYFQNEAQLEKSRLLSDRFSAERPKGSFSTLEIQRTEQGDSAMYLCSSSLTGAKNIQYFGAGTRLSVL.

V usage is TRBV5-8 and J usage is TRBJ2-7, with a possible D match to TRBD1 (5 bases). Trimming shortened V by 0 bases and J by 3 bases, and 7 bases separated the two germline ends. The CDR3 sequence is 13 residues long. Germline-derived CDR1 and CDR2 are SGHTS and YDEGEE. CDR3: CASSLGGHYEQYF. The CDR3 region has the DNA TGTGCCAGCAGCTTGGGCGGACACTACGAGCAGTACTTC.

The J gene is TRBJ2-4, the V gene TRBV25-1; 9 bases are a match to TRBD1. V was clipped by 3 bases and J by 0 bases; unmatched bases: 6. This CDR3 spans 17 amino acids. The germline gives CDR1 MGHDK, CDR2 SYGVNS. The CDR3 bases are TGTGCCAGCAGTGATTCGGGACAGGGACTAGCCAAAAACATTCAGTACTTC. It translates to CASSDSGQGLAKNIQYF.